This TCR beta chain was sequenced in a study of identifying expanded T cells in peripheral blood. Study findings and constraints: Variance in clone template counts between approximately two-week samples significantly increased with total template count across all healthy donors. Over about two and four weeks, about 15 and 18 clones changed, versus approximately 1.2 between replicates.

Germline V gene data show CDR1 as MGHRA and CDR2 as YSYEKL. The CDR3 contains 15 residues. V gave up 6 bases and J gave up 4 bases; unmatched junction bases: 9. Clones were read by immunoSEQ multiplex PCR, and TCRdb kept only the in-frame ones, dropping some. Here the sample spans some 72,000 clones, roughly nine tenths being singletons. With regard to this clone: The antigen is not known.

Healthy donors had no documented immune events, such as infections, while sampled. V is TRBV4-1 and J is TRBJ2-5; 9 bases line up with TRBD2. Sample: blood. The TCR sequence derives from a person between 18 and 75 years old in good health. The CDR3 DNA reads TGCGCCAGCAGTGAAAGCGGGAGGTCGGGAGAGACCCAGTACTTC. This codes for CASSESGRSGETQYF.